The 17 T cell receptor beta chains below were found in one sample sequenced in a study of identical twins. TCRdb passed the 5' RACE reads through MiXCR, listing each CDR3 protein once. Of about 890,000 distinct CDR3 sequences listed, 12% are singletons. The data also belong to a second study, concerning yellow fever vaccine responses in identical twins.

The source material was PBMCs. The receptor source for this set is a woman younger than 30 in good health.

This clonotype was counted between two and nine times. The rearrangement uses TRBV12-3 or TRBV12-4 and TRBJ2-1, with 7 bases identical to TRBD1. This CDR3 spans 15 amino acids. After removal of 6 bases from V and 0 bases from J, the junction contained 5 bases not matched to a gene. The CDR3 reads CASRWDSVSYNEQFF. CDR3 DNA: TGTGCCAGCAGATGGGACAGCGTCTCCTACAATGAGCAGTTCTTC.

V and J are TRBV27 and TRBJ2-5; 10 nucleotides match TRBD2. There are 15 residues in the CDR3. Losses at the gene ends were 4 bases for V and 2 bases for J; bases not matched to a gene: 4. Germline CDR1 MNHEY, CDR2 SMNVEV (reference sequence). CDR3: CASSSPLAGQETQYF. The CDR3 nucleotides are TGTGCCAGCAGTTCTCCACTAGCGGGGCAAGAGACCCAGTACTTC.

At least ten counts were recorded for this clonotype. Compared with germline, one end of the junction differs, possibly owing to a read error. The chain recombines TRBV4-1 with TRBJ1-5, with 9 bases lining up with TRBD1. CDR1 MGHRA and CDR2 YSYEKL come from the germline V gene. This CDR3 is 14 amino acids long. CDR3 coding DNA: TGTGCCAGCAGTCCAGGACAGGGGACCCAGCCCCAGCATTTT. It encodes CASSPGQGTQPQHF.

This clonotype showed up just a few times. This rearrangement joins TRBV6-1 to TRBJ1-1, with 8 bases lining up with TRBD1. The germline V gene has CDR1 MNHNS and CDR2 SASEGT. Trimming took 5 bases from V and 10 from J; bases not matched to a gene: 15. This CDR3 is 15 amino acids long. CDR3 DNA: TGTGCCAGCAGTCCTGGACAGGGATCGCCTCGGCGAGCTTTCTTT. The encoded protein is CASSPGQGSPRRAFF.

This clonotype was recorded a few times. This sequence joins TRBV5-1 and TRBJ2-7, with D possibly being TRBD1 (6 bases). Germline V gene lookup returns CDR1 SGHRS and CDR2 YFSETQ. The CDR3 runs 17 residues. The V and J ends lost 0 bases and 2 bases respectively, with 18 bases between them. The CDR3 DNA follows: TGCGCCAGCAGCTTGGCCCTGGGCAGGGGTCAAACCTACGAGCAGTACTTC. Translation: CASSLALGRGQTYEQYF.

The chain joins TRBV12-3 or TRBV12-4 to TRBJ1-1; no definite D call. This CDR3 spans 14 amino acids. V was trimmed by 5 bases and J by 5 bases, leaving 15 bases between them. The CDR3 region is CASSPRGGVTEAFF. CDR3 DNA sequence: TGTGCCAGCAGTCCACGAGGTGGCGTTACTGAAGCTTTCTTT.

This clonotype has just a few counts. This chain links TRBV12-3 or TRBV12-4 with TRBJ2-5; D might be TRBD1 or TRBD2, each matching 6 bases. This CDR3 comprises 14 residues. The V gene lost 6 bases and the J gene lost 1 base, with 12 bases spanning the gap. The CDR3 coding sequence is TGTGCCAGCAGGAATCGGGGGCGCCAAGAGACCCAGTACTTC. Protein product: CASRNRGRQETQYF.

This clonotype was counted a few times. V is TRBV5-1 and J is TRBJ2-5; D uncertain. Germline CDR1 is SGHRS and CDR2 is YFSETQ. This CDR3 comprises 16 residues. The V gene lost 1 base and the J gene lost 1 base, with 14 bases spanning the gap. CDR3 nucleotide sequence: TGCGCCAGCAGCTTGAATGGTCGACTGAGCCAAGAGACCCAGTACTTC. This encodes CASSLNGRLSQETQYF.

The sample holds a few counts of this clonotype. The CDR3 here is CASSDSGVTDTQYF. CDR3 DNA: TGTGCCAGCAGTGACTCTGGGGTCACAGATACGCAGTATTTT. The V gene is TRBV6-4, the J gene TRBJ2-3; D not certain. Trimming took 0 bases from V and 2 from J, leaving 6 bases between them. The length of the CDR3 is 14 residues. Germline V lookup: CDR1 MRHNA, CDR2 SNTAGT.

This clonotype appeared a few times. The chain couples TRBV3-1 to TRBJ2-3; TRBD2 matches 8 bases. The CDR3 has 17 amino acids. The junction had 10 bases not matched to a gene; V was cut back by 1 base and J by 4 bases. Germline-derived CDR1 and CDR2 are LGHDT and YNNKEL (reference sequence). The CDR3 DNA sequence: TGTGCCAGCAGCCAAGGAAAGCGGGGGACTAGGGCAGATACGCAGTATTTT. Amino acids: CASSQGKRGTRADTQYF.

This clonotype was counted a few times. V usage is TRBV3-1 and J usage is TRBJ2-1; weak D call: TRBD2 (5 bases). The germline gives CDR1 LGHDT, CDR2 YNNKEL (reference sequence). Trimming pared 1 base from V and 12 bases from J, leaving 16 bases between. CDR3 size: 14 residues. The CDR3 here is CASSQGTGYGGQFF. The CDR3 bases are TGTGCCAGCAGCCAAGGGACGGGGTATGGTGGGCAGTTCTTC.

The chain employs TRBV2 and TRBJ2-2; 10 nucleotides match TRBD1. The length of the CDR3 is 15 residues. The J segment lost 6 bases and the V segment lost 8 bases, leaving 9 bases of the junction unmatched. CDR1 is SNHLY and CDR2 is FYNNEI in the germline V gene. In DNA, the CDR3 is TGTGCCAGCGCCGCGACAGGGGGCGCCTCCGGGGAGCTGTTTTTT. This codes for CASAATGGASGELFF.

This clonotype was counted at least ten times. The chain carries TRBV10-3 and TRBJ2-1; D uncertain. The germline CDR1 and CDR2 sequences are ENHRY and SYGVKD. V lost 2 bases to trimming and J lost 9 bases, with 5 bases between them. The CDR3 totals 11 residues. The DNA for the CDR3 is TGTGCCATCAGTGAGATGGCTGAGCAGTTCTTC. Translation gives CAISEMAEQFF.

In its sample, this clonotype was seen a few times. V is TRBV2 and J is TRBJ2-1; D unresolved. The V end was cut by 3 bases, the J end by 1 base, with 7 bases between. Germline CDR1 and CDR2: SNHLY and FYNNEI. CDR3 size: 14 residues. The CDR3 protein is CASSEIVSYNEQFF. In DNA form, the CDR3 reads TGTGCCAGCAGTGAGATAGTTTCCTACAATGAGCAGTTCTTC. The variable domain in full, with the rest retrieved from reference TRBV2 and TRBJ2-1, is EPEVTQTPSHQVTQMGQEVILRCVPISNHLYFYWYRQILGQKVEFLVSFYNNEISEKSEIFDDQFSVERPDGSNFTLKIRSTKLEDSAMYFCASSEIVSYNEQFFGPGTRLTVL.

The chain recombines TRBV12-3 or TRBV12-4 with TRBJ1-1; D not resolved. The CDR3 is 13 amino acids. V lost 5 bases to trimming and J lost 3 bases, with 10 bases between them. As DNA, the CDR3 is TGTGCCAGCAGTCCACCTCAGGACACTGAAGCTTTCTTT. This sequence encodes CASSPPQDTEAFF.

The CDR3 DNA sequence: TGCGCCAGCAGGGAACAGCCCCATGAGCAGTTCTTC. This sequence encodes CASREQPHEQFF. V usage is TRBV5-1 and J usage is TRBJ2-1; no firm D call. This CDR3 is built from 12 residues. CDR1 is SGHRS, CDR2 YFSETQ, per germline. V lost 5 bases, J lost 8 bases, and 11 bases lay in between.

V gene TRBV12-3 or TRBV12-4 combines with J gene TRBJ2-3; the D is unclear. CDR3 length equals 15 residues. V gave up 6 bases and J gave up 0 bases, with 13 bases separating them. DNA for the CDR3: TGTGCCAGCAGCCCGAAGGTGAGAAGCACAGATACGCAGTATTTT. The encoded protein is CASSPKVRSTDTQYF.